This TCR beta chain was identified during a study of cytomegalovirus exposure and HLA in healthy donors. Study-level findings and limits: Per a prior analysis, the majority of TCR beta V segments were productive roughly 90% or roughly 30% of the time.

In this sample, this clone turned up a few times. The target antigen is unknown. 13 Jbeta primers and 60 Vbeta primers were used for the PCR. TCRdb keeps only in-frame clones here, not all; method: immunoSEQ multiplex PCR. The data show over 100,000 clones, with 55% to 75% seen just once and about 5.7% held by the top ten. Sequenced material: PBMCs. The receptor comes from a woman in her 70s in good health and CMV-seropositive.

The CDR3 DNA is TGTGCCAGCAGTCGTATGGGGGGACAGGGCACTGAAGCTTTCTTT. It is translated as CASSRMGGQGTEAFF. This chain connects TRBV2 to TRBJ1-1, with TRBD1 identical over 9 bases. Germline V gene lookup returns CDR1 SNHLY and CDR2 FYNNEI. With V trimmed by 5 bases and J by 4 bases, 8 bases remained unmatched. The CDR3 contains 15 residues.